This TCR beta chain was obtained from a study of technical replicates of blood from four donors (dated by TCRdb to about 2017). Points on this clone: The antigen this receptor binds is unknown. Within one base of it there is no much larger clone, and no base qualities were kept.

Library preparation was by the immunoSEQ multiplex PCR assay. What TCRdb holds here is the immuneACCESS table cut down to in-frame rearrangements. Part of the clones is not present; checked against another copy, under half of the missing clones reflect an unresolved V gene, and the others are unexplained. This sample holds more than 55,000 clones; roughly nine tenths were observed only once. Over 3.5% of the sample is taken by the ten largest. The CDR3 covers 16 residues, taking in both the cysteine and the phenylalanine. Of all the DNA, just the CDR3 is kept, 48 bases in frame from base 1. Sequences SNHLY (CDR1) and FYNNEI (CDR2) are obtained from the germline V gene. V has 6 bases trimmed and J has 0 bases trimmed; junction bases matching no gene number 4.

The receptor comes from a human donor in good health. Some clones in this sample may be carry-over from other donors' samples. Sequenced material: PBMCs. This sequence uses TRBV2 and TRBJ2-6; TRBD1 aligns with 8 central bases. In nucleotide form, the sequence is TGTGCCAGCAGGGGACAGGTCAGCTCTGGGGCCAACGTCCTGACTTTC. Translated, this gives CASRGQVSSGANVLTF.